These T cell receptor beta chains were read from a single sample in a study of blood T cell repertoires in COVID-19. Clones were sequenced by immunoSEQ multiplex PCR, and TCRdb holds only the in-frame ones, with some missing. The table shows fewer than 100,000 clones, with 70% to 90% occurring only once. Sequencing was carried out using peripheral blood. These receptors originate from a man in his forties or fifties with COVID-19, enrolled during active disease. Each CDR3 is given with its conserved first and last residue. Each record gives: CDR3 protein, CDR3 DNA, V gene, D gene, J gene, clone size. A D gene is named only where the DNA matches it firmly. Clone sizes are given selectively: once, few, many, or a class where the clone is expanded.

cdr3_aa: CASSAAGSYEQYF; cdr3_nt: TGTGCCAGTTCTGCGGCCGGGTCCTACGAGCAGTACTTC; v_call: TRBV19; d_call: NA; j_call: TRBJ2-7; clone_size: NA
cdr3_aa: CASSTQTLGNTEAFF; cdr3_nt: TGCGCCAGCAGCACCCAGACTCTAGGGAACACTGAAGCTTTCTTT; v_call: TRBV5-1; d_call: NA; j_call: TRBJ1-1; clone_size: NA
cdr3_aa: CATEEERGNEQFF; cdr3_nt: TGTGCCACGGAAGAAGAGCGGGGCAATGAGCAGTTCTTC; v_call: TRBV6-5; d_call: TRBD2; j_call: TRBJ2-1; clone_size: NA
cdr3_aa: CASSLRHPYNEQFF; cdr3_nt: TGCGCCAGCAGCTTAAGACACCCCTACAATGAGCAGTTCTTC; v_call: TRBV5-1; d_call: NA; j_call: TRBJ2-1; clone_size: once
cdr3_aa: CASRVGGLNEKLFF; cdr3_nt: TGTGCCAGCAGGGTGGGGGGGCTTAATGAAAAACTGTTTTTT; v_call: TRBV6-5; d_call: NA; j_call: TRBJ1-4; clone_size: NA
cdr3_aa: CASSLDLSAGRSPLHF; cdr3_nt: TGTGCCAGCAGCTTAGATCTGTCGGCAGGCCGTTCACCCCTCCACTTT; v_call: TRBV11-2; d_call: NA; j_call: TRBJ1-6; clone_size: NA
cdr3_aa: CASSLNRAYEQYF; cdr3_nt: TGTGCCAGCAGTTTGAACAGGGCTTACGAGCAGTACTTC; v_call: TRBV12-3/TRBV12-4; d_call: NA; j_call: TRBJ2-7; clone_size: NA
cdr3_aa: CSAGGTSGKETQYF; cdr3_nt: TGCAGCGCAGGCGGGACTAGCGGGAAAGAGACCCAGTACTTC; v_call: TRBV29-1; d_call: TRBD2; j_call: TRBJ2-5; clone_size: NA
cdr3_aa: CAITEGGQYSSPLHF; cdr3_nt: TGTGCCATCACTGAGGGGGGACAGTATAGTTCACCCCTCCACTTT; v_call: TRBV10-3; d_call: TRBD1; j_call: TRBJ1-6; clone_size: NA
cdr3_aa: CASIRTGGVYGYTF; cdr3_nt: TGTGCCAGCATCCGGACAGGGGGTGTCTATGGCTACACCTTC; v_call: TRBV28; d_call: TRBD1; j_call: TRBJ1-2; clone_size: NA
cdr3_aa: CASSSRTSGSYEQYF; cdr3_nt: TGTGCCAGCAGCAGCCGGACTAGCGGCTCCTACGAGCAGTACTTC; v_call: TRBV13; d_call: TRBD2; j_call: TRBJ2-7; clone_size: NA
cdr3_aa: CAWSREPANYGYTF; cdr3_nt: TGTGCCTGGAGTCGGGAGCCTGCTAACTATGGCTACACCTTC; v_call: TRBV30; d_call: NA; j_call: TRBJ1-2; clone_size: NA
cdr3_aa: CASSLSGGGGNTIYF; cdr3_nt: TGCGCCAGCAGCTTGTCGGGGGGCGGTGGAAACACCATATATTTT; v_call: TRBV5-1; d_call: NA; j_call: TRBJ1-3; clone_size: NA
cdr3_aa: CASSLAPNTEAFF; cdr3_nt: TGTGCCAGCAGCCTGGCCCCGAACACTGAAGCTTTCTTT; v_call: TRBV7-6; d_call: NA; j_call: TRBJ1-1; clone_size: NA
cdr3_aa: CASSVDTLYGYTF; cdr3_nt: TGTGCCAGCAGCGTAGACACCCTCTATGGCTACACCTTC; v_call: TRBV28; d_call: NA; j_call: TRBJ1-2; clone_size: NA
cdr3_aa: CSAPQAGELFF; cdr3_nt: TGCAGTGCTCCCCAGGCCGGGGAGCTGTTTTTT; v_call: TRBV20-1; d_call: NA; j_call: TRBJ2-2; clone_size: NA
cdr3_aa: CASRQGGTYNEQFF; cdr3_nt: TGTGCCAGCCGTCAGGGGGGAACCTACAATGAGCAGTTCTTC; v_call: TRBV7-9; d_call: NA; j_call: TRBJ2-1; clone_size: NA
cdr3_aa: CASSIRFQGSRNTEAFF; cdr3_nt: TGTGCCAGTAGTATCCGATTCCAGGGATCGAGGAACACTGAAGCTTTCTTT; v_call: TRBV19; d_call: NA; j_call: TRBJ1-1; clone_size: NA
cdr3_aa: CASSPGISGTGVGGYTF; cdr3_nt: TGTGCCAGCAGCCCGGGTATATCCGGGACAGGGGTCGGAGGCTACACCTTC; v_call: TRBV11-2; d_call: TRBD1; j_call: TRBJ1-2; clone_size: NA
cdr3_aa: CASSRDGVMGATNEKLFF; cdr3_nt: TGCGCCAGCAGCCGCGACGGAGTGATGGGTGCAACTAATGAAAAACTGTTTTTT; v_call: TRBV4-1; d_call: NA; j_call: TRBJ1-4; clone_size: NA
cdr3_aa: CASSRSRNQPQHF; cdr3_nt: TGTGCCAGCAGTCGGAGTAGAAATCAGCCCCAGCATTTT; v_call: TRBV28; d_call: NA; j_call: TRBJ1-5; clone_size: NA
cdr3_aa: CASSFGQGSYEQYF; cdr3_nt: TGCGCCAGCAGTTTTGGACAGGGCTCCTACGAGCAGTACTTC; v_call: TRBV4-1; d_call: TRBD1; j_call: TRBJ2-7; clone_size: many
cdr3_aa: CASGRTGNSGNTIYF; cdr3_nt: TGTGCCAGCGGGCGGACAGGGAACTCTGGAAACACCATATATTTT; v_call: TRBV9; d_call: TRBD1; j_call: TRBJ1-3; clone_size: NA
cdr3_aa: CASSLTSGTGLNLHEQYF; cdr3_nt: TGTGCCAGCAGCCTTACTTCCGGGACAGGGCTTAATCTCCACGAGCAGTACTTC; v_call: TRBV2; d_call: TRBD1; j_call: TRBJ2-7; clone_size: NA
cdr3_aa: CASSYLGQAHTIYF; cdr3_nt: TGTGCCAGCAGCTACCTTGGACAGGCACACACCATATATTTT; v_call: TRBV11-2; d_call: TRBD1; j_call: TRBJ1-3; clone_size: few
cdr3_aa: CASSFPGTGELFF; cdr3_nt: TGTGCCAGCAGCTTCCCGGGCACCGGGGAGCTGTTTTTT; v_call: TRBV5-4; d_call: NA; j_call: TRBJ2-2; clone_size: NA
cdr3_aa: CASSVGGSGRETQYF; cdr3_nt: TGTGCCAGCAGCGTAGGCGGGAGCGGGCGGGAGACCCAGTACTTC; v_call: TRBV9; d_call: TRBD2; j_call: TRBJ2-5; clone_size: NA
cdr3_aa: CASSYWQGGQTQYF; cdr3_nt: TGTGCCAGCAGTTACTGGCAGGGTGGGCAGACCCAGTACTTC; v_call: TRBV6-6; d_call: NA; j_call: TRBJ2-5; clone_size: NA
cdr3_aa: CASSLAAGRETQYF; cdr3_nt: TGTGCCAGCAGCTTAGCGGCGGGGCGGGAGACCCAGTACTTC; v_call: TRBV7-9; d_call: NA; j_call: TRBJ2-5; clone_size: once
cdr3_aa: CASSPNSNSPLHF; cdr3_nt: TGTGCCAGCTCACCAAACAGTAATTCACCCCTCCACTTT; v_call: TRBV18; d_call: NA; j_call: TRBJ1-6; clone_size: NA
cdr3_aa: CASTPWSGVAAYEQYF; cdr3_nt: TGTGCCAGCACCCCTTGGTCCGGAGTAGCGGCCTACGAGCAGTACTTC; v_call: TRBV28; d_call: NA; j_call: TRBJ2-7; clone_size: NA
cdr3_aa: CASRSGTGNNQPQHF; cdr3_nt: TGCGCCAGCAGATCCGGGACAGGGAACAATCAGCCCCAGCATTTT; v_call: TRBV5-1; d_call: TRBD1; j_call: TRBJ1-5; clone_size: NA
cdr3_aa: CASSKTVSGNTEAFF; cdr3_nt: TGTGCCAGTAGTAAAACTGTATCGGGGAACACTGAAGCTTTCTTT; v_call: TRBV19; d_call: NA; j_call: TRBJ1-1; clone_size: NA
cdr3_aa: CASSTTGGQGEQYF; cdr3_nt: TGTGCCAGTAGTACAACAGGGGGACAAGGAGAGCAGTACTTC; v_call: TRBV19; d_call: TRBD1; j_call: TRBJ2-7; clone_size: NA
cdr3_aa: CATSDWGGGGANVLTF; cdr3_nt: TGTGCCACCAGTGACTGGGGTGGAGGTGGGGCCAACGTCCTGACTTTC; v_call: TRBV24-1; d_call: NA; j_call: TRBJ2-6; clone_size: many
cdr3_aa: CASSLKPADTEAFF; cdr3_nt: TGTGCCAGCAGCTTAAAGCCAGCGGACACTGAAGCTTTCTTT; v_call: TRBV7-3; d_call: NA; j_call: TRBJ1-1; clone_size: NA
cdr3_aa: CASSPGGSNQPQHF; cdr3_nt: TGTGCCAGCAGTCCGGGGGGCAGCAATCAGCCCCAGCATTTT; v_call: TRBV28; d_call: NA; j_call: TRBJ1-5; clone_size: NA
cdr3_aa: CASGDKPGTPYGYTF; cdr3_nt: TGCGCCAGCGGGGACAAACCCGGGACACCCTATGGCTACACCTTC; v_call: TRBV4-3; d_call: NA; j_call: TRBJ1-2; clone_size: NA
cdr3_aa: CASSLLLVTLTGELFF; cdr3_nt: TGTGCCAGCAGCTTATTATTAGTAACCCTCACCGGGGAGCTGTTTTTT; v_call: TRBV7-8; d_call: NA; j_call: TRBJ2-2; clone_size: NA
cdr3_aa: CASSGGTANSPLHF; cdr3_nt: TGTGCCAGCAGTGGGGGCACAGCGAATTCACCCCTCCACTTT; v_call: TRBV6-4; d_call: NA; j_call: TRBJ1-6; clone_size: NA
cdr3_aa: CASSDRERAPQHF; cdr3_nt: TGTGCCAGCAGCGACAGGGAAAGGGCCCCCCAGCATTTT; v_call: TRBV2; d_call: TRBD1; j_call: TRBJ1-5; clone_size: NA
cdr3_aa: CASSRGFTQPQHF; cdr3_nt: TGTGCCAGTAGTAGAGGGTTCACTCAGCCCCAGCATTTT; v_call: TRBV19; d_call: NA; j_call: TRBJ1-5; clone_size: NA
cdr3_aa: CASSLTTGLNTEAFF; cdr3_nt: TGTGCCAGCAGCTTAACGACAGGGCTTAACACTGAAGCTTTCTTT; v_call: TRBV7-9; d_call: TRBD1; j_call: TRBJ1-1; clone_size: once
cdr3_aa: CASSLAGGTHYGYTF; cdr3_nt: TGTGCCAGCAGCTTAGCGGGGGGGACACACTATGGCTACACCTTC; v_call: TRBV7-9; d_call: NA; j_call: TRBJ1-2; clone_size: NA
cdr3_aa: CASRWEGNTEAFF; cdr3_nt: TGTGCCAGCAGATGGGAGGGGAACACTGAAGCTTTCTTT; v_call: TRBV6-5; d_call: NA; j_call: TRBJ1-1; clone_size: NA
cdr3_aa: CASTLQGFQTQYF; cdr3_nt: TGTGCCAGCACCTTACAGGGGTTCCAGACCCAGTACTTC; v_call: TRBV3-1/TRBV3-2; d_call: TRBD1; j_call: TRBJ2-5; clone_size: NA
cdr3_aa: CASSRQGEIGEAFF; cdr3_nt: TGTGCCAGCAGTAGACAGGGTGAAATTGGTGAAGCTTTCTTT; v_call: TRBV25-1; d_call: TRBD1; j_call: TRBJ1-1; clone_size: NA
cdr3_aa: CASSESGRVETQYF; cdr3_nt: TGTGCCAGCAGCGAGAGCGGGAGGGTGGAGACCCAGTACTTC; v_call: TRBV5-4; d_call: TRBD2; j_call: TRBJ2-5; clone_size: NA
cdr3_aa: CASAGQYQETQYF; cdr3_nt: TGCGCCAGCGCGGGGCAGTACCAAGAGACCCAGTACTTC; v_call: TRBV5-1; d_call: NA; j_call: TRBJ2-5; clone_size: NA
cdr3_aa: CASSGGAESNQPQHF; cdr3_nt: TGTGCCAGCAGTGGCGGGGCGGAAAGCAATCAGCCCCAGCATTTT; v_call: TRBV6-2/TRBV6-3; d_call: NA; j_call: TRBJ1-5; clone_size: NA
cdr3_aa: CASSSGFETQYF; cdr3_nt: TGCGCCAGCAGCTCAGGGTTTGAGACCCAGTACTTC; v_call: TRBV4-1; d_call: NA; j_call: TRBJ2-5; clone_size: NA
cdr3_aa: CAWSKTQGGGELFF; cdr3_nt: TGTGCCTGGAGTAAGACACAGGGGGGCGGGGAGCTGTTTTTT; v_call: TRBV30; d_call: TRBD1; j_call: TRBJ2-2; clone_size: NA
cdr3_aa: CASSLEGNRVTQKLFF; cdr3_nt: TGCGCCAGCAGCTTGGAAGGTAACAGGGTTACCCAAAAACTGTTTTTT; v_call: TRBV5-1; d_call: NA; j_call: TRBJ1-4; clone_size: NA
cdr3_aa: CAWSVQGGQPQHF; cdr3_nt: TGTGCCTGGAGTGTGCAGGGCGGTCAGCCCCAGCATTTT; v_call: TRBV30; d_call: NA; j_call: TRBJ1-5; clone_size: NA
cdr3_aa: CASSTSGATNTGELFF; cdr3_nt: TGTGCCAGCTCGACTAGCGGAGCCACTAACACCGGGGAGCTGTTTTTT; v_call: TRBV11-2; d_call: TRBD2; j_call: TRBJ2-2; clone_size: NA